This T cell receptor (beta chain) originates from a study of cytomegalovirus exposure and HLA in healthy donors. Overall study results and limits: The likely explanation for a cluster of highly shared sequence variants was sequencing artifact.

Germline V lookup: CDR1 SGHVS, CDR2 FQNEAQ. Between the trimmed V and J ends, which lost 0 bases and 4 bases, there was a span of 12 bases. CDR3 length equals 15 residues. Primers for the PCR totalled 60 Vbeta and 13 Jbeta. The repertoire was sequenced with immunoSEQ multiplex PCR; TCRdb's copy has only in-frame clones and lacks some. The table includes roughly 140,000 clones, about two thirds detected once. On this clone: What it recognizes is unknown.

The V gene is TRBV7-8, the J gene TRBJ2-5; no firm D call. The sequenced sample consisted of PBMCs. This receptor was identified in a man aged 40-49 years in good health and CMV-seronegative. CDR3: CASSLARVLGETQYF. CDR3 nucleotides: TGTGCCAGCAGCTTAGCCCGGGTTCTGGGAGAGACCCAGTACTTC.